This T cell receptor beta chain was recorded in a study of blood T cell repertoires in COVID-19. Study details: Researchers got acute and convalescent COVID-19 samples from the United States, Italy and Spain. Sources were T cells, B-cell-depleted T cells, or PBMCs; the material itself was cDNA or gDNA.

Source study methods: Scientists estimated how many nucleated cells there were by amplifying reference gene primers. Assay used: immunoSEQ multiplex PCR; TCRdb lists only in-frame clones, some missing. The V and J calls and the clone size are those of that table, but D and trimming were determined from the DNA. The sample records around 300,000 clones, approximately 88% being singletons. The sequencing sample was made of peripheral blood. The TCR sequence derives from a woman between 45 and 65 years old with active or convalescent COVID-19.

CDR3 in amino acids: CASSIRSGRVTGELFF. CDR3 nucleotide sequence: TGTGCCAGTAGTATACGGTCAGGGAGGGTCACCGGGGAGCTGTTTTTT. The gene calls are TRBV19 and TRBJ2-2, with 7 bases identical to TRBD2. The CDR3 sequence is 16 residues long. Germline CDR1 reads LNHDA; CDR2 reads SQIVND (reference sequence). V trimming: 2 bases; J trimming: 4 bases; junction bases outside the gene matches: 7. The complete variable domain, with remaining parts taken from reference TRBV19 and TRBJ2-2, reads DGGITQSPKYLFRKEGQNVTLSCEQNLNHDAMYWYRQDPGQGLRLIYYSQIVNDFQKGDIAEGYSVSREKKESFPLTVTSAQKNPTAFYLCASSIRSGRVTGELFFGEGSRLTVL.